The entry that follows covers one T cell receptor (beta chain) sequence. The sample is drawn from a study of T cell responses to AZD1222 COVID-19 vaccine. The V and J ends lost 10 bases and 4 bases, in that order; junction bases with no gene match: 4. The CDR3 runs to 12 residues. Germline CDR1 LNHDA, CDR2 SQIVND (reference sequence). TCRdb keeps only in-frame clones here, not all; method: immunoSEQ multiplex PCR. This sample yields nearly 200,000 clones, of which 90% to 95% are seen a single time; about 1% belongs to the top ten. The specimen was peripheral blood, collected 28 days after the second AZD1222 dose. This chain links TRBV19 with TRBJ1-5; 7 bases match TRBD1. The receptor's source is an adult who received the AZD1222 COVID-19 vaccine. CDR3 amino acids: CATRQGNQPQHF. DNA of the CDR3: TGTGCCACCCGACAGGGAAATCAGCCCCAGCATTTT.